This record concerns one T cell receptor beta chain sequence. This entry is derived from a study of cytomegalovirus exposure and HLA in healthy donors. The primer mix had 60 Vbeta and 13 Jbeta primers. Produced via immunoSEQ multiplex PCR; TCRdb's table is partial and in-frame only. The sample has around 150,000 clones, roughly 80% seen once. The length of the CDR3 is 15 residues. V lost 0 bases, J lost 8 bases, and 6 bases stayed unmatched. Germline-derived CDR1 and CDR2 are LNHDA and SQIVND (reference sequence). V and J are TRBV19 and TRBJ1-4; 7 bases line up with TRBD1. Sequenced material: PBMCs. The receptor's source is a human donor in good health. CDR3 protein: CASSIDLGTDEKLFF. The CDR3 nucleotides read TGTGCCAGTAGTATAGATCTTGGGACAGACGAAAAACTGTTTTTT.